A few counts support the clone carrying this T cell receptor beta chain. Its target is not known. This sample is part of a study of CD8 T cells in ankylosing spondylitis. Making use of molecular barcodes, quantitative 5'-RACE generated TCR beta libraries. TCRdb processed the 5' RACE reads anew with MiXCR; each CDR3 protein has one entry. This sample has 750,000 to 850,000 distinct CDR3 sequences; 12% occur once, and the top ten carry 0.45% to 0.6%. Germline lookup yields CDR1 KGHSH and CDR2 LQKENI. The CDR3 loop spans 13 amino acids. The V and J ends lost 3 bases and 11 bases, in that order; junction bases with no gene match: 6. Study-level points and caveats: As reported, disease-linked clones showed significant enrichment in matched ankylosing spondylitis synovial fluid. Typical of ankylosing spondylitis blood, it appeared, was a TCR beta motif of under 10 highly homologous variants. Earlier work had already found some motif variants in reactive arthritis synovial fluid and blood. CD8+ by phenotype, disease-linked clones were relatively rare in peripheral blood.

Sequencing input: blood, either unsorted or a sorted T cell fraction (not recorded which). The clonotype comes from a male donor with ankylosing spondylitis. This rearrangement joins TRBV18 to TRBJ2-4; 8 bases are shared with TRBD2. CDR3 bases: TGTGCCAGCTCACCTGGGACTAGTAGTGTTCAGTACTTC. The encoded protein is CASSPGTSSVQYF.